These 12 T cell receptor beta chains were all obtained from the same sample, sequenced in a study of response to subunit inactivated influenza vaccine. A single record per CDR3 protein comes from TCRdb applying MiXCR to the RT-PCR reads. The sample lists 500,000 or so distinct CDR3 sequences, approximately 15% occurring once. This specimen was CD4+ T cells sorted from PBMCs, taken about 23 months after vaccination. The receptors were sampled from a man between 45 and 75 years old who received an inactivated influenza vaccine.

This chain links TRBV7-6 with TRBJ2-1; TRBD2 aligns across 8 bases. The trim removed 1 base at V and 7 bases at J, leaving 6 bases unmatched. CDR1 is SGHVS and CDR2 is FNYEAQ in the germline V gene. The CDR3 is 15 residues long. The CDR3 spells CASSLGVPGGNEQFF. For the CDR3, the DNA is TGTGCCAGCAGCTTAGGGGTCCCGGGGGGGAATGAGCAGTTCTTC.

This chain links TRBV4-3 with TRBJ2-3, with 10 bases lining up with TRBD1. The CDR3 length is 18 residues. The germline V gene has CDR1 LGHNA and CDR2 YSLEER. V lost 0 bases to trimming and J lost 1 base; unmatched junction nucleotides: 7. The CDR3 coding sequence is TGCGCCAGCAGCCAAGATCCTTCGGGGACAGGGGGCACAGATACGCAGTATTTT. Residues: CASSQDPSGTGGTDTQYF.

The chain employs TRBV5-6 and TRBJ2-1; D is perhaps TRBD1 or TRBD2 (5 bases each). Trimming removed 3 bases from V and 3 bases from J, with 13 bases in between. Germline-derived CDR1 and CDR2 are SGHDT and YYEEEE. The CDR3 extends over 15 amino acids. CDR3 in amino acids: CASSSGPGRYNEQFF. For the CDR3, the DNA is TGTGCCAGCAGCTCGGGACCAGGACGCTACAATGAGCAGTTCTTC.

This clonotype occurred a few times. The V and J genes are TRBV5-6 and TRBJ1-3; D is unresolved. V lost 5 bases, J lost 0 bases, and 9 bases lay in between. CDR3 size: 14 residues. Looked up from germline, CDR1 is SGHDT and CDR2 is YYEEEE. CDR3 loop: CASSPQHSGNTIYF. CDR3 sequence (DNA): TGTGCCAGCAGTCCACAACACTCTGGAAACACCATATATTTT.

A few counts support this clonotype. The CDR3 DNA reads as TGTGCCAGCAGTTACTCGGCTAGCGGGAGCCCCGAGCAGTACTTC. Translating gives CASSYSASGSPEQYF. The chain carries TRBV6-5 and TRBJ2-7, with TRBD2 matching over 10 bases. The trim removed 0 bases at V and 6 bases at J, leaving 5 bases unmatched. There are 15 residues in the CDR3. Germline V gene sequence: CDR1 MNHEY, CDR2 SVGAGI.

In this sample, this clonotype turned up a few times. The V gene is TRBV5-1, the J gene TRBJ1-1; D not resolved. CDR3 length: 17 amino acids. The germline gives CDR1 SGHRS, CDR2 YFSETQ. Trimming pared 0 bases from V and 5 bases from J, leaving 20 bases between. In DNA, the CDR3 is TGCGCCAGCAGCTTGGGAGGGTCCAGAGCTTCTCGGACTGAAGCTTTCTTT. Amino acid sequence: CASSLGGSRASRTEAFF.

V is TRBV28 and J is TRBJ2-7; 7 bases map to TRBD1. Trimming at V came to 2 bases and at J to 4 bases, leaving 5 bases not matched to a gene. Germline V lookup: CDR1 MDHEN, CDR2 SYDVKM. CDR3 length: 14 residues. The CDR3: CASSLRGGRYEQYF. CDR3 sequence (DNA): TGTGCCAGCAGTTTACGAGGGGGCCGGTACGAGCAGTACTTC.

Many counts were recorded for this clonotype. The J gene is TRBJ2-5, the V gene TRBV5-1; 8 bases map to TRBD2. The CDR3 loop spans 14 amino acids. CDR1 SGHRS and CDR2 YFSETQ come from the germline V gene. The V and J ends lost 4 bases and 7 bases, in that order; junction bases with no gene match: 9. In nucleotides, the CDR3 is TGCGCCAGCAGCCCCAATGCGGGGGGTCGGACCCAGTACTTC. Residues: CASSPNAGGRTQYF. Filled out from reference TRBV5-1 and TRBJ2-5, the complete variable domain reads KAGVTQTPRYLIKTRGQQVTLSCSPISGHRSVSWYQQTPGQGLQFLFEYFSETQRNKGNFPGRFSGRQFSNSRSEMNVSTLELGDSALYLCASSPNAGGRTQYFGPGTRLLVL.

This clonotype was counted at least ten times. The rearrangement joins TRBV12-3 or TRBV12-4 to TRBJ1-1; the D gene is possibly TRBD1 (5 bases). V was pared by 6 bases and J by 0 bases, with 14 bases between. The CDR3 consists of 15 residues. The CDR3 coding sequence is TGTGCCAGCAGCGGGACCTTGAGCCTGAACACTGAAGCTTTCTTT. Its protein is CASSGTLSLNTEAFF.

This chain uses TRBV20-1 with TRBJ2-1; 14 bases match TRBD2. The J segment lost 2 bases and the V segment lost 0 bases, leaving 6 bases of the junction unmatched. Per germline, CDR1 DFQATT and CDR2 SNEGSKA (reference sequence). The CDR3 spans 18 residues. The CDR3 protein is CSARDGLAGGTAYNEQFF. CDR3 nucleotides: TGCAGTGCTAGAGACGGACTAGCGGGGGGCACAGCCTACAATGAGCAGTTCTTC.

This clonotype showed up just a few times. The chain carries TRBV10-3 and TRBJ2-7; no clear D gene. Trimming removed 0 bases at V and 2 bases at J, with 29 bases between. CDR3 length equals 21 residues. Germline V gene sequence: CDR1 ENHRY, CDR2 SYGVKD. The CDR3 coding sequence is TGTGCCATCAGTGAGTCGTCAGTCCAGGCGACTCCGGCTAGAGGTGCCTACGAGCAGTACTTC. It specifies CAISESSVQATPARGAYEQYF.

V is TRBV20-1 and J is TRBJ2-7; D possibly corresponds to TRBD2 (5 bases). CDR1 and CDR2 from the germline V gene are DFQATT and SNEGSKA (reference sequence). This CDR3 is built from 13 residues. Here the CDR3 reads CSPSSGNSYEQYF. The DNA for the CDR3 is TGCAGCCCATCTTCGGGAAACTCCTACGAGCAGTACTTC.